A single sample is the source of the 20 T cell receptor beta chains below, sequenced in a study of control samples from healthy donors and cancer patients. The repertoire was sequenced with immunoSEQ multiplex PCR; TCRdb's copy has only in-frame clones and lacks some. Altogether fewer than 200,000 clones are present, approximately 86% being singletons, with the ten largest covering 4.5% to 6%. Sequenced: blood. The source is a woman aged 30 to 39 in good health.

On this clone: One end of the junction is discordant with germline, which a read error may explain. The chain carries TRBV7-7 and TRBJ2-5; D is possibly TRBD2 (5 bases). CDR3 size: 14 residues. Germline CDR1 and CDR2: SSHAT and FNYEAQ (reference sequence). CDR3 sequence reads: CASSLASSSETQYF. Written as DNA, the CDR3 is TGTGCTAGCAGCTTAGCGTCTAGCTCCGAGACCCAGTACTTC.

In this sample, this clone turned up a few times. This chain uses TRBV10-3 with TRBJ1-6; 7 bases agree with TRBD1. CDR3 length: 16 residues. CDR1 and CDR2 from the germline V gene are ENHRY and SYGVKD. After removal of 0 bases from V and 13 bases from J, the junction contained 12 bases not matched to a gene. The CDR3 sequence: CAISESTGRNLLPLHF. CDR3 in DNA: TGTGCCATCAGTGAGTCGACAGGGAGAAATCTCCTCCCCCTCCACTTT.

This chain connects TRBV7-9 to TRBJ2-3, with TRBD2 identical over 8 bases. Germline-derived CDR1 and CDR2 are SEHNR and FQNEAQ (reference sequence). The CDR3 sequence is 15 residues long. V was pared by 5 bases and J by 3 bases, with 7 bases of the junction left unmatched. The chain's CDR3 is CASSPGRGATDTQYF. In DNA, the CDR3 is TGTGCCAGCAGCCCCGGGAGGGGGGCGACAGATACGCAGTATTTT.

The chain employs TRBV2 and TRBJ2-6, with D possibly matching TRBD1 (5 bases). Germline assignment: CDR1 SNHLY and CDR2 FYNNEI. The CDR3 length is 17 residues. The V end was cut by 4 bases, the J end by 0 bases, with 13 bases between. DNA for the CDR3: TGTGCCAGCAGTGCTCAGGGCTCCCGCTCTGGGGCCAACGTCCTGACTTTC. This sequence encodes CASSAQGSRSGANVLTF.

The CDR3, as DNA: TGCGCCAGCAGCCAAGATGACGGAAGCTCTGGAAACACCATATATTTT. As protein: CASSQDDGSSGNTIYF. The chain recombines TRBV4-1 with TRBJ1-3; D remains ambiguous. With 0 bases removed from V and 0 bases from J, the gap between germline ends came to 9 bases. The CDR3 sequence is 16 residues long. Per the germline V gene, CDR1 is MGHRA and CDR2 is YSYEKL.

J is TRBJ1-1 and V is TRBV5-1; a weak D match, TRBD1 (6 bases). There are 14 residues in the CDR3. CDR1 is SGHRS, CDR2 YFSETQ, per germline. Trimming shortened V by 4 bases and J by 4 bases, and 14 bases separated the two germline ends. The CDR3 region has the DNA TGCGCCAGCAGCGGGGGGGCGAGGGGCACTGAAGCTTTCTTT. Translating gives CASSGGARGTEAFF.

In nucleotides, the CDR3 is TGCAGTGCTAGTGCGGGTAATGAGCAGTTCTTC. Its translation is CSASAGNEQFF. J is TRBJ2-1 and V is TRBV20-1; weak D call: TRBD2 (5 bases). This CDR3 comprises 11 residues. Germline V gives CDR1 DFQATT, CDR2 SNEGSKA (reference sequence). Trimming stripped 3 bases from V and 7 bases from J, with 7 bases between.

The chain is built from TRBV28 and TRBJ1-2, with a possible D match to TRBD1 (6 bases). This CDR3 comprises 14 residues. Trimming removed 6 bases from V and 2 bases from J, with 13 bases in between. Germline CDR1 and CDR2: MDHEN and SYDVKM. This chain's CDR3 is CASSPGQGNYGYTF. The CDR3 bases are TGTGCCAGCAGCCCCGGGCAGGGGAACTATGGCTACACCTTC.

The chain joins TRBV24-1 to TRBJ2-5; TRBD1 might be the D (6 bases). The length of the CDR3 is 15 residues. CDR1 is KGHDR, CDR2 SFDVKD, per germline. V was clipped by 4 bases and J by 0 bases, with 11 bases between them. The CDR3 DNA is TGTGCCACCAGTGACAGTGACAGGAACCAAGAGACCCAGTACTTC. It translates to CATSDSDRNQETQYF.

Points on this clone: The same CDR3 also results from other DNA sequences found in this sample. The chain carries TRBV24-1 and TRBJ2-3; 8 bases agree with TRBD1. The germline CDR1 and CDR2 sequences are KGHDR and SFDVKD. The CDR3 loop spans 15 amino acids. V lost 7 bases, J lost 4 bases, and 9 bases stayed unmatched. DNA for the CDR3: TGTGCCACCAGCGATAGGACAGGGACGGCAGATACGCAGTATTTT. It encodes CATSDRTGTADTQYF.

The V and J genes are TRBV5-1 and TRBJ2-7; D may correspond to TRBD1 or TRBD2 (7 bases each). Trimming removed 8 bases from V and 6 bases from J, with 33 bases in between. This CDR3 is 18 amino acids long. Germline CDR1 and CDR2: SGHRS and YFSETQ. The CDR3 bases are TGCGCCAGTAAAACCGGGACAGACGGACTAGTGGGAGTCTCCGAGCAGTACTTC. It translates to CASKTGTDGLVGVSEQYF. The whole variable domain, remainder taken from reference TRBV5-1 and TRBJ2-7, is KAGVTQTPRYLIKTRGQQVTLSCSPISGHRSVSWYQQTPGQGLQFLFEYFSETQRNKGNFPGRFSGRQFSNSRSEMNVSTLELGDSALYLCASKTGTDGLVGVSEQYFGPGTRLTVT.

V usage is TRBV20-1 and J usage is TRBJ1-6; D not resolved. This CDR3 has 14 amino acids. Germline V gene sequence: CDR1 DFQATT, CDR2 SNEGSKA (reference sequence). V was clipped by 3 bases and J by 0 bases, with 6 bases between them. CDR3 sequence (DNA): TGCAGTGCTAGTGCGGGCTCCTATAATTCACCCCTCCACTTT. Translating it yields CSASAGSYNSPLHF.

The genes are TRBV2 and TRBJ2-7; possibly TRBD1 for D (5 bases). The CDR3 spans 14 residues. V lost 8 bases, J lost 2 bases, and 16 bases lay in between. Looked up from germline, CDR1 is SNHLY and CDR2 is FYNNEI. The CDR3 nucleotides are TGTGCCAGCTCGAGAACAGGCGGTCCCTACGAGCAGTACTTC. It yields the protein CASSRTGGPYEQYF.

This rearrangement joins TRBV28 to TRBJ2-7; D is possibly TRBD1 or TRBD2 (6 bases each). The germline gives CDR1 MDHEN, CDR2 SYDVKM. Trimming removed 3 bases from V and 2 bases from J, with 11 bases in between. This CDR3 has 14 residues. CDR3 loop: CASSLSGGPYEQYF. The CDR3 nucleotides read TGTGCCAGCAGTTTGTCCGGGGGCCCCTACGAGCAGTACTTC. Supplemented by reference TRBV28 and TRBJ2-7, the full variable domain reads DVKVTQSSRYLVKRTGEKVFLECVQDMDHENMFWYRQDPGLGLRLIYFSYDVKMKEKGDIPEGYSVSREKKERFSLILESASTNQTSMYLCASSLSGGPYEQYFGPGTRLTVT.

This clone was found once. The rearrangement joins TRBV13 to TRBJ2-5; either TRBD1 or TRBD2 may supply D (6 bases each). The germline gives CDR1 PRHDT, CDR2 FYEKMQ (reference sequence). Trimming took off 5 bases at V and 5 bases at J, with 21 bases between the two ends. The CDR3 is 16 residues long. Here the CDR3 reads CASSPRQEGGSETQYF. The CDR3 coding sequence is TGTGCCAGCAGCCCCAGGCAGGAGGGGGGCAGTGAGACCCAGTACTTC.

The CDR3 nucleotides are TGCAGCGGATTCGGCCGAGGGGACTTGGTCAACCGTCTGTTCTTC. Translation gives CSGFGRGDLVNRLFF. The V call is TRBV29-1, the J call TRBJ2-1; tentative D call: TRBD2 (6 bases). CDR1 and CDR2 from the germline V gene are SQVTM and ANQGSEA. V lost 7 bases to trimming and J lost 15 bases, with 31 bases between them. The CDR3 has 15 residues.

The V call is TRBV7-8, the J call TRBJ1-2; D is unresolved. This CDR3 comprises 15 residues. Trimming took off 5 bases at V and 0 bases at J, with 13 bases between the two ends. From germline, CDR1 is SGHVS and CDR2 FQNEAQ. The CDR3 reads CASSPDWSSNYGYTF. The CDR3 DNA reads as TGTGCCAGCAGCCCCGACTGGAGTTCTAACTATGGCTACACCTTC.

This chain connects TRBV3-1 (or the pseudogene TRBV3-2) to TRBJ1-2; 8 nucleotides match TRBD1. This CDR3 is 15 amino acids long. The junction had 7 bases not matched to a gene; V was cut back by 3 bases and J by 4 bases. Germline V gives CDR1 LGHDT, CDR2 YNNKEL (reference sequence). The CDR3 sequence is CASSHMDRVPYGYTF. As DNA, the CDR3 is TGTGCCAGCAGCCACATGGACAGGGTCCCCTATGGCTACACCTTC.

This clone was observed a single time. The chain has TRBV7-9 and TRBJ2-1; 13 nucleotides agree with TRBD2. Per germline, CDR1 SEHNR and CDR2 FQNEAQ (reference sequence). CDR3 length: 14 amino acids. Trimming cost V 8 bases and J 2 bases; bases outside gene matches: 0. The CDR3 DNA is TGTGCCAGCGGGACTAGCGGGGCCTACAATGAGCAGTTCTTC. Amino acid sequence: CASGTSGAYNEQFF.

V usage is TRBV9 and J usage is TRBJ1-2, with TRBD1 matching 10 bases. Per the germline V gene, CDR1 is SGDLS and CDR2 is YYNGEE. V dropped 3 bases and J dropped 3; count of bases not matched to a gene: 5. There are 15 residues in the CDR3. The CDR3 sequence is CASSGGTGDYYGYTF. The CDR3 bases are TGTGCCAGCAGCGGGGGGACAGGGGATTACTATGGCTACACCTTC.